The 14 T cell receptor beta chains below all came from one sample that was sequenced in a study of low-dose radiotherapy and immunotherapy resistance in tumors. Time point in this sample: before trial treatment. Alpha- and beta-chain coverage of first-strand cDNA came from TRAV- and TRBV-specific primers. The authors ran 20 PCR cycles to amplify TCRs with a constant-region primer and V-primer adapter. TCRdb reprocessed the reads with MiXCR, giving one entry per CDR3 protein. The table records about 60,000 distinct CDR3 sequences, 20% to 25% of them present only once. The source was PBMCs, collected before treatment. The receptors stem from a male donor with prostate cancer.

This chain connects TRBV4-2 to TRBJ1-2; TRBD1 matches at 7 bases. CDR3 length: 14 residues. J gave up 2 bases and V 3 bases, and 3 bases lay outside the gene matches. In germline, CDR1 is LGHNA, CDR2 YNFKEQ. The CDR3 coding sequence is TGTGCCAGCAGCCAGGGGGGACAGAACTATGGCTACACCTTC. It encodes CASSQGGQNYGYTF.

This clonotype was found many times. The CDR3 sequence: CASRRGTGRWSTEAFF. The CDR3 DNA follows: TGTGCCAGCAGAAGAGGGACGGGGCGATGGAGCACTGAAGCTTTCTTT. V gene TRBV6-6 combines with J gene TRBJ1-1; possible D gene TRBD1, 5 bases. With 6 bases removed from V and 4 bases from J, the gap between germline ends came to 21 bases. This CDR3 is 16 amino acids long. CDR1 is MNHNY and CDR2 is SVGAGI in the germline V gene (reference sequence).

The rearrangement joins TRBV14 to TRBJ2-1; 11 bases are a match to TRBD2. Trimming at V came to 4 bases and at J to 9 bases, leaving 8 bases not matched to a gene. Germline lookup yields CDR1 SGHDN and CDR2 FVKESK. CDR3 size: 15 residues. CDR3 sequence reads: CASSLQLAGAGEQFF. Here the CDR3 DNA reads TGTGCCAGCAGCCTCCAACTAGCGGGAGCTGGTGAGCAGTTCTTC.

This clonotype was counted at least ten times. This rearrangement joins TRBV7-3 to TRBJ2-7, with a tentative D call TRBD2 (7 bases). Germline values: CDR1 SGHTA, CDR2 FQGTGA. CDR3 size: 15 residues. V shed 2 bases and J shed 4 bases, with 15 bases lying between them. CDR3 sequence reads: CASSLGGGLRYEQYF. As DNA, the CDR3 is TGTGCCAGCAGCTTAGGCGGGGGCCTCCGATACGAGCAGTACTTC.

Of note for this clonotype: Given a much more abundant clone one base away, this may be a read error. This rearrangement joins TRBV27 to TRBJ1-1, with D possibly being TRBD1 (6 bases). Germline assignment: CDR1 MNHEY and CDR2 SMNVEV (reference sequence). CDR3 length: 16 residues. This chain's CDR3 is CVSGPGVAKVNTEAFF. In DNA, the CDR3 is TGTGTCAGCGGGCCAGGGGTCGCAAAAGTGAACACTGAAGCTTTCTTT.

CDR3 sequence (DNA): TGCGCCAGCAGCCAAGCCATACAGGAGAACACCGGGGAGCTGTTTTTT. Protein sequence: CASSQAIQENTGELFF. V and J are TRBV4-3 and TRBJ2-2, with D perhaps matching TRBD1 (5 bases). Germline V gives CDR1 LGHNA, CDR2 YSLEER. Trimming shortened V by 1 base and J by 1 base, and 10 bases separated the two germline ends. This CDR3 has 16 residues.

On this clonotype itself: A much larger clone is a single base away; this may be a read error. The chain couples TRBV25-1 to TRBJ2-7; D possibly matches TRBD1 or TRBD2 (5 bases each). Germline assignment: CDR1 MGHDK and CDR2 SYGVNS. V lost 4 bases and J 7 bases, leaving 20 bases between the germline ends. This CDR3 contains 15 residues. CDR3 DNA: TGTGCCAGCAGTGCGAACCGGGACGCCCACAATGAGCAGTACTTC. Translated, it gives CASSANRDAHNEQYF.

For this clonotype: This probably arose from a read error, given a far larger clone one base away. The chain joins TRBV5-3 to TRBJ1-2, with 7 bases aligning to TRBD1. TRBV5-3 is an ORF, with its function uncertain. Trimming cost V 8 bases and J 2 bases; bases outside gene matches: 12. The length of the CDR3 is 15 residues. CDR3 DNA: TGTGCCAGCAGCGCAAGGGGGCAAGCAAACTATGGCTACACCTTC. This encodes CASSARGQANYGYTF.

This chain links TRBV11-3 with TRBJ2-1, with unresolved D. This CDR3 region has 15 residues. The germline V gene has CDR1 SGHNT and CDR2 YENEEA. Trimming cost V 3 bases and J 0 bases, with 9 bases left between them. Here the CDR3 DNA reads TGTGCCAGCAGCTTGGGCCCCAGCTCCTACAATGAGCAGTTCTTC. It encodes CASSLGPSSYNEQFF.

This chain connects TRBV28 to TRBJ1-5; TRBD1 matches 7 bases. The CDR3 is made up of 17 amino acids. Per germline, CDR1 MDHEN and CDR2 SYDVKM. J was trimmed by 0 bases and V by 5 bases; bases with no gene match: 10. The DNA of the CDR3 is TGTGCCAGCAGTCCACTTAGGGGGCCTTATAGCAATCAGCCCCAGCATTTT. Encoded protein: CASSPLRGPYSNQPQHF.

Only a few counts were recorded for this clonotype. V gene TRBV29-1 combines with J gene TRBJ2-1, with no clear D. CDR3 size: 10 residues. CDR1 and CDR2 (germline): SQVTM, ANQGSEA. Trimming stripped 2 bases from V and 13 bases from J, with 9 bases between. The CDR3 nucleotides are TGCAGCGTTGAAACGGCCGTCCAGTTCTTC. Translation gives CSVETAVQFF.

A remark on this clonotype: A far larger clone is a single base away, which makes a read error likely. The V gene is TRBV5-3, the J gene TRBJ2-7; D gene uncertain. TRBV5-3 is placed among ORFs of uncertain function. This CDR3 spans 14 amino acids. The CDR3 coding sequence is TGTGCCAGCAGCTTTTTTCCGGCCGCCTACGAGCAGTACTTC. Amino acid sequence: CASSFFPAAYEQYF.

This clonotype was observed many times. The chain recombines TRBV5-1 with TRBJ2-1; D is perhaps TRBD2 (6 bases). This CDR3 comprises 15 residues. The V gene lost 6 bases and the J gene lost 8 bases, with 21 bases spanning the gap. Per germline, CDR1 SGHRS and CDR2 YFSETQ. DNA of the CDR3: TGCGCCAGCACCCAGCAACCGGGGGAAAAGGATGAGCAGTTCTTC. Translating it yields CASTQQPGEKDEQFF.

The chain carries TRBV18 and TRBJ2-7; D remains unclear. The V end was cut by 0 bases, the J end by 5 bases, with 17 bases between. This CDR3 is built from 16 residues. Germline V gene sequence: CDR1 KGHSH, CDR2 LQKENI. The CDR3: CASSPPVQLPTNEQYF. The CDR3 DNA follows: TGTGCCAGCTCACCACCGGTCCAGTTACCTACGAACGAGCAGTACTTC.